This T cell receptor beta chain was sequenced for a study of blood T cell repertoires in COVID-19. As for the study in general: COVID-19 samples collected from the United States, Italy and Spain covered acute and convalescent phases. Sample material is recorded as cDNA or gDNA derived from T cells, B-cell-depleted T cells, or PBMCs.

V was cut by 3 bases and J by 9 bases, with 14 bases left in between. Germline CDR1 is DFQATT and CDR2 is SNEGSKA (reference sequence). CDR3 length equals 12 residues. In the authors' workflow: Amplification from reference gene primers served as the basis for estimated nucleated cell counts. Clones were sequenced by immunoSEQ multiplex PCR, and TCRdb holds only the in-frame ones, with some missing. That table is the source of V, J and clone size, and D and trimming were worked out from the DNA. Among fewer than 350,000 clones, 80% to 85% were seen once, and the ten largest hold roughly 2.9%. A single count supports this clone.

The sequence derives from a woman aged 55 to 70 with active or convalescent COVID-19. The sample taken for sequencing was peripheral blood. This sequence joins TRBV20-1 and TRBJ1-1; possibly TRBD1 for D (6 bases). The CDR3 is CSASPPGHQAFF. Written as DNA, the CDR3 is TGCAGTGCTAGTCCTCCGGGACACCAAGCTTTCTTT.